One sample yielded the 24 T cell receptor gamma chains listed below, sequenced in a study of gamma-delta chains in newborns, infants, children. TCRdb reprocessed the reads through CATT. The table includes approximately 870 gamma-chain clones, 2.5% detected once. Sequencing was carried out using blood. Every receptor here comes from a child who was a newborn, infant or young child, either healthy, febrile or measles-vaccinated (not recorded which).

A remark on this clone: Since a far larger clone is one base different, this is likely a read error. This CDR3 is also generated by other DNA sequences in the sample. This sequence joins TRGV3 and TRGJ1 or TRGJ2. The CDR3 has 14 amino acids. Looked up from germline, CDR1 is VTNTFY and CDR2 is YDVSTARD (reference sequence). V lost 0 bases to trimming and J lost 4 bases; unmatched junction nucleotides: 6. CDR3 sequence: CATWDRPWYYKKLF. Written as DNA, the CDR3 is TGTGCCACCTGGGACAGGCCTTGGTATTATAAGAAACTCTTT.

As to this clone: A far larger clone is one nucleotide away, so this likely arose from a read error. At the DNA level, this CDR3 is encoded by other sequences in the same sample as well. V is TRGV9 and J is TRGJP. Germline assignment: CDR1 GITISATS and CDR2 ISYDGTV (reference sequence). The CDR3 has 16 amino acids. The CDR3 protein is CALWDLQELGKKIKVF. The CDR3 DNA reads as TGTGCCTTGTGGGACTTACAAGAGCTGGGCAAAAAAATCAAGGTATTT.

This clone appeared a few times. A far bigger clonotype differs at one base, so this is likely a read error. The V call is TRGV2, the J call TRGJP2. This CDR3 has 12 amino acids. Germline values: CDR1 EGSNGY, CDR2 YDSYNSKV. Trimming cost V 7 bases and J 9 bases; bases outside gene matches: 8. The CDR3 coding sequence is TGTGCCACCTGTGTACGCAATTGGATCAAGACGTTT. Protein sequence: CATCVRNWIKTF.

As concerns this clone: A much larger clone sits a single nucleotide away, making a read error possible. V usage is TRGV8 and J usage is TRGJP1. Germline CDR1 reads VENAVY; CDR2 reads YDSYNSRV. The J segment lost 3 bases and the V segment lost 6 bases, leaving 7 bases of the junction unmatched. There are 14 residues in the CDR3. CDR3 amino acids: CATWSSSTGWFKIF. CDR3 nucleotides: TGTGCCACCTGGAGTTCCTCCACTGGTTGGTTCAAGATATTT.

As regards this clone: The TCRdb protein comes from a much larger clone and disagrees with this DNA's translation at residue 8, likely due to a read error; the protein given here is derived from the DNA. This chain connects TRGV9 to TRGJP. The germline V gene encodes CDR1 GITISATS and CDR2 ISYDGTV (reference sequence). The CDR3 consists of 15 residues. V shed 0 bases and J 12 bases; nucleotides not matched to a gene: 5. The CDR3, as DNA: TGTGCCTTGTGGGAGGTGCAGTCGGGCAAAAAAATCAAGGTATTT. It codes for CALWEVQSGKKIKVF.

A word on this clone: The translation of this DNA and the TCRdb protein of a much larger clone differ at residue 3, probably owing to a read error; the protein shown here is translated from the DNA. The rearrangement uses TRGV9 and TRGJP. Germline CDR1 is GITISATS and CDR2 is ISYDGTV (reference sequence). The CDR3 consists of 16 residues. This CDR3 is CASWEVGELGKKIKVF. The CDR3 region has the DNA TGTGCCTCGTGGGAGGTGGGAGAGTTGGGCAAAAAAATCAAGGTATTT.

To note about this clone: This may come from a read error, since a much larger clone is one base off. Other DNA sequences in the sample encode the same CDR3. The rearrangement joins TRGV9 to TRGJP. CDR1 GITISATS and CDR2 ISYDGTV come from the germline V gene (reference sequence). The CDR3 is 17 amino acids. CDR3 sequence: CALWEVIPELGKKIKVF. CDR3 nucleotides: TGTGCCCTGTGGGAGGTGATCCCAGAGTTGGGCAAAAAAATCAAGGTATTT.

There are a few counts of this clone. Translating this DNA gives a protein that differs at residue 2 from the TCRdb one, which belongs to a much larger clone; a read error is likely, and the protein shown is this translation. This chain links TRGV9 with TRGJP. Germline loops: CDR1 GITISATS, CDR2 ISYDGTV (reference sequence). The CDR3 covers 16 residues. The CDR3 DNA reads as TGTACCTTGTGGGAGGAGGAAGAGTTGGGCAAAAAAATCAAGGTATTT. Translating gives CTLWEEEELGKKIKVF.

Points on this clone: This is likely an artifact of a read error, given a far larger clone one base away. V and J are TRGV4 and TRGJ1 or TRGJ2. CDR1 and CDR2 (germline): EGSTGY, YDSYTSSV. CDR3 size: 14 residues. Written as DNA, the CDR3 is TGTGCCGCCTGGGATGGGCCGAATTATTATAAGAAACTCTTT. It yields the protein CAAWDGPNYYKKLF.

This clone has just a few counts. With only one base between it and a far larger clone, this is likely a read error. This chain uses TRGV9 with TRGJP. Germline CDR1 GITISATS, CDR2 ISYDGTV (reference sequence). The CDR3 sequence is 15 residues long. Here the CDR3 reads CALWEQESGKKIKVF. The CDR3 bases are TGTGCCTTGTGGGAGCAAGAGTCGGGCAAAAAAATCAAGGTATTT.

This clone turned up a few times. A read error is possible here, since a much larger clone lies one base away. V usage is TRGV9 and J usage is TRGJP. The CDR3 consists of 15 residues. Germline V gene lookup returns CDR1 GITISATS and CDR2 ISYDGTV (reference sequence). The CDR3 region has the DNA TGTGCCTTGTGGGTTCAAGGGTTGGGCAAAAAAATCAAGGTATTT. Protein sequence: CALWVQGLGKKIKVF.

As concerns this clone: The TCRdb record carries a much larger clone's protein, which differs from this DNA's translation at residue 2; a read error is the likely cause, and the protein listed here is the DNA translation. V gene TRGV3 combines with J gene TRGJ1 or TRGJ2. Looked up from germline, CDR1 is VTNTFY and CDR2 is YDVSTARD (reference sequence). The CDR3 is 16 residues long. The CDR3 loop is CTTWDGFLLNYYKKLF. The CDR3 coding sequence is TGTACCACCTGGGACGGATTCCTTCTAAATTATTATAAGAAACTCTTT.

This clone appeared a few times. This sequence is one base from a far larger clone and is likely a read error. The V gene is TRGV4, the J gene TRGJ1 or TRGJ2. The germline V gene encodes CDR1 EGSTGY and CDR2 YDSYTSSV. After removal of 2 bases from V and 0 bases from J, the junction contained 4 bases not matched to a gene. The CDR3 runs to 14 residues. The CDR3 here is CATWDEPNYYKKLF. The CDR3 DNA is TGTGCCACCTGGGATGAGCCGAATTATTATAAGAAACTCTTT.

This clone was detected a few times. A far larger clone is a single base away, which makes a read error likely. The rearrangement joins TRGV9 to TRGJP. V dropped 0 bases and J dropped 6; count of bases not matched to a gene: 8. Germline V gene data show CDR1 as GITISATS and CDR2 as ISYDGTV (reference sequence). There are 18 residues in the CDR3. Written as DNA, the CDR3 is TGTGCCTTGTGGGAGGTGCGTTTGTCAGAGTTGGGCAAAAAAATCAAGGTATTT. As protein: CALWEVRLSELGKKIKVF.

This clone was counted only a few times. This likely stems from a read error, as it lies one base from a far larger clone. Other DNA sequences of this sample code for an identical CDR3. This rearrangement joins TRGV9 to TRGJP1. The V gene's germline CDR1 is GITISATS and CDR2 ISYDGTV (reference sequence). This CDR3 region has 14 residues. The CDR3 region has the DNA TGTGCCTTGTGGGATTATACCACAGGTTGGTTCAAGATATTT. It encodes CALWDYTTGWFKIF.

The V gene is TRGV9; the J gene was not called. Germline CDR1 and CDR2: GITISATS and ISYDGTV (reference sequence). The length of the CDR3 is 15 residues. The CDR3 DNA is TGCGCCTTGTGGGAGGTAGAGGTGGGCCAACATATAAAGGTCTTT. This encodes CALWEVEVGQHIKVF.

This clone was counted a few times. Given a far larger clone just one base away, this is likely a sequencing read error. The chain joins TRGV3 to TRGJ1 or TRGJ2. This CDR3 is built from 17 residues. Per germline, CDR1 VTNTFY and CDR2 YDVSTARD (reference sequence). CDR3 sequence reads: CATWDALPSPNYCKKLF. CDR3 nucleotides: TGTGCCACCTGGGATGCTTTACCGAGCCCGAATTATTGTAAGAAACTCTTT.

This clone is labeled as large. The V call is TRGV4, the J call TRGJ1 or TRGJ2. Germline-derived CDR1 and CDR2 are EGSTGY and YDSYTSSV. This CDR3 region has 10 residues. V trimming: 6 bases; J trimming: 4 bases; junction bases outside the gene matches: 0. CDR3 residues: CATWYYKKLF. The CDR3 DNA reads TGTGCCACCTGGTATTATAAGAAACTCTTT.

Turning to this clone: This could be a read error, since a much larger clone is one nucleotide away. The chain links TRGV3 to TRGJ1 or TRGJ2. The CDR3 has 14 residues. Germline values: CDR1 VTNTFY, CDR2 YDVSTARD (reference sequence). The CDR3 coding sequence is TGTGCTACCTGGGACAGGCGCCGTTATTATAAGAAACTCTTT. Protein product: CATWDRRRYYKKLF.

On this clone: At one boundary the junction diverges from the germline segment, which might be a read error. The chain uses TRGV3 and TRGJ1 or TRGJ2. Germline V gene data show CDR1 as VTNTFY and CDR2 as YDVSTARD (reference sequence). The CDR3 runs to 13 residues. In DNA, the CDR3 is TGTGCCACCGTTGACCGAATTTATTATAAGACACTCTTT. The encoded protein is CATVDRIYYKTLF.

Comment on this clone: The translation of this DNA and the TCRdb protein of a much larger clone differ at residue 10, probably owing to a read error; the protein shown here is translated from the DNA. V is TRGV4 and J is TRGJP1. The CDR3 runs 13 residues. Germline V gives CDR1 EGSTGY, CDR2 YDSYTSSV. CDR3 sequence (DNA): TGTGCCACCTGGGATACCACTGGTTGGTCCAAGATATTT. Translation gives CATWDTTGWSKIF.

By sample fraction, this clone is large (0.1 to 1%). The V call is TRGV3, the J call TRGJ1 or TRGJ2. Trimming removed 3 bases from V and 1 base from J; junction bases left unmatched: 12. The CDR3 covers 16 residues. In germline, CDR1 is VTNTFY, CDR2 YDVSTARD (reference sequence). The CDR3 coding sequence is TGTGCCACCTGGGACGGATTCCTTCTAAATTATTATAAGAAACTCTTT. It translates to CATWDGFLLNYYKKLF.

This clone was counted a few times. The TCRdb record carries a much larger clone's protein, which differs from this DNA's translation at residue 5; a read error is the likely cause, and the protein listed here is the DNA translation. J is TRGJP and V is TRGV9. The germline V gene encodes CDR1 GITISATS and CDR2 ISYDGTV (reference sequence). This CDR3 has 15 amino acids. Trimming took 6 bases from V and 9 from J; bases not matched to a gene: 8. This chain's CDR3 is CALWRYRLGKKIKVF. The CDR3 bases are TGTGCCTTGTGGAGGTATCGGTTGGGCAAAAAAATCAAGGTATTT.

About this clone: The TCRdb protein comes from a much larger clone and disagrees with this DNA's translation at residue 10, likely due to a read error; the protein given here is derived from the DNA. V is TRGV9 and J is TRGJP. The CDR3 has 16 residues. Germline loops: CDR1 GITISATS, CDR2 ISYDGTV (reference sequence). In nucleotides, the CDR3 is TGTGCCTTGTGGGATATGGGAGGGTTGAGCAAAAAAATCAAGGTATTT. This codes for CALWDMGGLSKKIKVF.